What follows are 19 T cell receptor beta chains derived from one specimen sequenced in a study of blood T cell repertoires in COVID-19. The protocol was immunoSEQ multiplex PCR, while the TCRdb copy is restricted to in-frame clones and leaves out a portion. Of 400,000 or so clones listed, around 87% are singletons. Sequenced sample: PBMCs or T cells enriched from blood (not recorded which). Receptors were obtained from a man aged 35 to 55 in a cohort exposed to, infected with or recovered from COVID-19 (not recorded which).

The V gene is TRBV4-1, the J gene TRBJ2-5; 16 positions match TRBD2. V was clipped by 1 base and J by 4 bases; unmatched bases: 9. The CDR3 runs to 19 residues. Germline CDR1 reads MGHRA; CDR2 reads YSYEKL. In nucleotides, the CDR3 is TGCGCCAGCAGCCAAGCCGGGACTAGCGGGAGGGCTAGGGGAGAGACCCAGTACTTC. This sequence encodes CASSQAGTSGRARGETQYF.

The chain carries TRBV4-1 and TRBJ2-3, with 9 bases identical to TRBD2. CDR1 is MGHRA and CDR2 is YSYEKL in the germline V gene. The trim removed 1 base at V and 8 bases at J, leaving 13 bases unmatched. The CDR3 has 17 residues. This CDR3 is CASSQAGTSSHTGTQYF. CDR3 DNA sequence: TGCGCCAGCAGCCAAGCGGGGACTAGCAGTCACACGGGTACGCAGTATTTT.

The chain is built from TRBV10-3 and TRBJ2-1, with TRBD2 matching 15 bases. Losses at the gene ends were 6 bases for V and 7 bases for J; bases not matched to a gene: 4. Germline assignment: CDR1 ENHRY and CDR2 SYGVKD. This CDR3 has 15 residues. The DNA of the CDR3 is TGTGCCATCAGCTCCGGGACTAGCGGGAGGAATGAGCAGTTCTTC. Its translation is CAISSGTSGRNEQFF.

A few counts support this clone. This rearrangement joins TRBV11-2 to TRBJ2-7; 7 positions agree with TRBD1. Germline trimming cut 1 base from V and 3 bases from J; bases unmatched to any gene: 6. Germline values: CDR1 SGHAT, CDR2 FQNNGV. The CDR3 has 15 amino acids. CDR3 bases: TGTGCCAGCAGCTTAGGGGGGACAGCCTTCTACGAGCAGTACTTC. This encodes CASSLGGTAFYEQYF.

This sequence joins TRBV7-2 and TRBJ2-3; 9 bases fit TRBD2. The CDR3 is 14 residues long. CDR1 and CDR2 (germline): SGHTA, FQGNSA. V shed 1 base, J shed 8 bases, and the junction held 4 bases outside the gene matches. The CDR3 coding sequence is TGTGCCAGCAGCTTAGTAGCGGGAGACGGTACGCAGTATTTT. Translating it yields CASSLVAGDGTQYF.

The chain couples TRBV7-2 to TRBJ1-3, with D possibly being TRBD1 (5 bases). V was cut by 3 bases and J by 3 bases, with 12 bases left in between. Germline CDR1 reads SGHTA; CDR2 reads FQGNSA. The CDR3 length is 15 residues. CDR3 nucleotides: TGTGCCAGCAGCTTGGGCGGGGGAGGTGGAAACACCATATATTTT. Translated: CASSLGGGGGNTIYF.

This chain joins TRBV11-2 and TRBJ2-3; 10 bases align to TRBD2. Germline trimming cut 5 bases from V and 3 bases from J; bases unmatched to any gene: 5. The CDR3 consists of 15 residues. Germline-derived CDR1 and CDR2 are SGHAT and FQNNGV. As DNA, the CDR3 is TGTGCCAGCAGCGTTAGCGGGAGGATGACAGATACGCAGTATTTT. This sequence encodes CASSVSGRMTDTQYF.

This chain joins TRBV5-4 and TRBJ2-3, with D perhaps matching TRBD1 (6 bases). CDR1 SGHNT and CDR2 YYREEE come from the germline V gene (reference sequence). This CDR3 spans 16 amino acids. Trimming stripped 4 bases from V and 1 base from J, with 16 bases between. The CDR3 DNA is TGTGCCAGCAGCCGACAAGGGGGAGCAGGCACAGATACGCAGTATTTT. Protein product: CASSRQGGAGTDTQYF. The full variable domain, its missing parts supplied by reference TRBV5-4 and TRBJ2-3, is ETGVTQSPTHLIKTRGQQVTLRCSSQSGHNTVSWYQQALGQGPQFIFQYYREEENGRGNFPPRFSGLQFPNYSSELNVNALELDDSALYLCASSRQGGAGTDTQYFGPGTRLTVL.

This clone was counted between two and nine times. The genes are TRBV2 and TRBJ2-2; TRBD2 aligns across 14 bases. V shed 4 bases and J 4 bases; nucleotides not matched to a gene: 2. This CDR3 comprises 16 residues. Germline CDR1 and CDR2: SNHLY and FYNNEI. The CDR3 region is CASSGTSGRSTGELFF. CDR3 in DNA: TGTGCCAGCAGTGGGACTAGCGGGAGGTCCACCGGGGAGCTGTTTTTT.

The chain combines TRBV9 with TRBJ2-2, with TRBD1 matching 9 bases. This CDR3 is 16 amino acids long. Trimming at V came to 3 bases and at J to 4 bases, leaving 7 bases not matched to a gene. Germline lookup yields CDR1 SGDLS and CDR2 YYNGEE. The CDR3, as DNA: TGTGCCAGCAGCGGTCCACAGGGGGCGTCCACCGGGGAGCTGTTTTTT. It specifies CASSGPQGASTGELFF.

The chain is built from TRBV9 and TRBJ1-5, with D tentatively TRBD1 (5 bases). Germline lookup yields CDR1 SGDLS and CDR2 YYNGEE. The CDR3 sequence is 15 residues long. Trimming cost V 0 bases and J 6 bases, with 13 bases left between them. The CDR3 here is CASSVASGMGQPQHF. The CDR3 region has the DNA TGTGCCAGCAGCGTAGCTTCAGGGATGGGTCAGCCCCAGCATTTT.

The chain is built from TRBV5-4 and TRBJ1-6, with 9 bases lining up with TRBD1. The junction had 3 bases not matched to a gene; V was cut back by 0 bases and J by 8 bases. CDR3 length: 15 residues. Germline CDR1 and CDR2: SGHNT and YYREEE (reference sequence). CDR3 DNA sequence: TGTGCCAGCAGCTTGGGGGACAGGGTTGATTCACCCCTCCACTTT. This sequence encodes CASSLGDRVDSPLHF.

This chain joins TRBV5-1 and TRBJ1-5; 8 bases align to TRBD1. This CDR3 has 14 amino acids. The V gene's germline CDR1 is SGHRS and CDR2 YFSETQ. The V segment lost 4 bases and the J segment 7 bases; nucleotides outside the gene matches: 7. The CDR3 is CASSLTGVEQPQHF. The CDR3 DNA follows: TGCGCCAGCAGCCTGACAGGGGTTGAGCAGCCCCAGCATTTT.

The genes are TRBV5-6 and TRBJ1-2; tentatively, D is TRBD1 (5 bases). The germline V gene has CDR1 SGHDT and CDR2 YYEEEE. This CDR3 spans 14 amino acids. Deletions cut 0 bases from V and 2 bases from J, with 8 bases between. The CDR3 DNA is TGTGCCAGCAGCTTGGCCGGGGGAAACTATGGCTACACCTTC. It codes for CASSLAGGNYGYTF.

J is TRBJ2-7 and V is TRBV5-1; the match to TRBD2 covers 7 bases. CDR3 size: 16 residues. V trimming: 4 bases; J trimming: 2 bases; junction bases outside the gene matches: 12. Germline lookup yields CDR1 SGHRS and CDR2 YFSETQ. CDR3 DNA: TGCGCCAGCAGCCCATCATTCGGGGGGAGGACCTACGAGCAGTACTTC. This encodes CASSPSFGGRTYEQYF.

The rearrangement uses TRBV27 and TRBJ2-1; TRBD2 agrees at 8 bases. CDR3 length equals 16 residues. With V trimmed by 2 bases and J by 0 bases, 3 bases remained unmatched. The germline gives CDR1 MNHEY, CDR2 SMNVEV (reference sequence). The DNA for the CDR3 is TGTGCCAGCAGTTTAACTAGCGGAGGCTCCTACAATGAGCAGTTCTTC. Amino acid sequence: CASSLTSGGSYNEQFF.

The rearrangement links TRBV28 to TRBJ2-3; a possible D gene is TRBD2 (5 bases). The CDR3 spans 15 residues. Trimming took off 5 bases at V and 1 base at J, with 13 bases between the two ends. Germline values: CDR1 MDHEN, CDR2 SYDVKM. CDR3 DNA: TGTGCCAGCAGTCCCCGGAGGAGTGGCACAGATACGCAGTATTTT. Translation gives CASSPRRSGTDTQYF.

V is TRBV28 and J is TRBJ1-1; a possible D gene is TRBD1 (5 bases). Germline V gene sequence: CDR1 MDHEN, CDR2 SYDVKM. V was clipped by 5 bases and J by 5 bases, with 12 bases between them. The CDR3 is 13 residues long. CDR3 in amino acids: CASSQGGVTEAFF. Here the CDR3 DNA reads TGTGCCAGCAGTCAAGGAGGGGTGACTGAAGCTTTCTTT.

This clone showed up just a few times. The chain carries TRBV14 and TRBJ1-1; TRBD1 matches at 7 bases. After removal of 4 bases from V and 5 bases from J, the junction contained 7 bases not matched to a gene. In germline, CDR1 is SGHDN, CDR2 FVKESK. This CDR3 region has 14 residues. The chain's CDR3 is CASSPTGRATEAFF. In DNA form, the CDR3 reads TGTGCCAGCAGCCCGACAGGGAGAGCTACTGAAGCTTTCTTT.